The clone carrying this T cell receptor beta chain was seen many times. What it binds is not known. Authors of the study amplified TCR beta CDR3 regions from RNA transcripts. A set of HTBI primers served as the primers for a first-round RT-PCR of the TCR CDR3. TCRdb used MiXCR to reprocess the multiplex PCR reads, holding one entry per CDR3 protein. The sample shows 250,000 to 300,000 distinct CDR3 sequences, roughly 13% of them seen only once. This specimen belongs to a study of T cells in Graves' hyperthyroidism and ophthalmopathy. Across the whole study: The authors collected peripheral blood at initial diagnosis, before any treatment.

General study results and limits: The model predicted ophthalmopathy a median around 6.5 months before onset.

Aged 18 to 65, the patients had hyperthyroidism that was newly diagnosed and had lasted under 2 months. It was at first hyperthyroidism diagnosis, before any ophthalmopathy symptoms, that the blood sample was taken. The sample consisted of blood. This TCR was recovered from a woman in her twenties or thirties with Graves' hyperthyroidism that later progressed to Graves' ophthalmopathy.

The CDR3 is CASSPTRLSTDTQYF. The CDR3 DNA follows: TGTGCCAGCAGCCCCACACGGCTTAGCACAGATACGCAGTATTTT. The genes are TRBV14 and TRBJ2-3; D uncertain. CDR3 size: 15 residues. In germline, CDR1 is SGHDN, CDR2 FVKESK. V was trimmed by 4 bases and J by 0 bases, leaving 11 bases between them.